The sequence of this T cell receptor (beta chain) was determined in a study of cytomegalovirus exposure and HLA in healthy donors. Findings and caveats of the study: The study designated about 160 TCR beta chains cytomegalovirus-associated. TRBV6-2, TRBV6-3 and some other V segments were unresolvable in 87-base-pair reads.

Despite likely unrecorded immune exposures, the donors were nominally healthy at the time of sampling. As regards this clone: What it recognizes is unknown.

The PCR was carried out with 60 Vbeta primers and 13 Jbeta primers. Repertoires were generated with immunoSEQ multiplex PCR, while TCRdb's copy carries only in-frame clones and drops some. The repertoire holds some 130,000 clones, with over 60% as singletons. Germline CDR1 and CDR2: SGDLS and YYNGEE. The CDR3 spans 14 residues. V lost 1 base, J lost 4 bases, and 9 bases lay in between. The chain couples TRBV9 to TRBJ1-5, with a possible D match to TRBD1 (5 bases). Sample: PBMCs. The sequence derives from a human donor in good health. In DNA, the CDR3 is TGTGCCAGCAGCGTATCCGGGGGAAATCAGCCCCAGCATTTT. As protein: CASSVSGGNQPQHF.